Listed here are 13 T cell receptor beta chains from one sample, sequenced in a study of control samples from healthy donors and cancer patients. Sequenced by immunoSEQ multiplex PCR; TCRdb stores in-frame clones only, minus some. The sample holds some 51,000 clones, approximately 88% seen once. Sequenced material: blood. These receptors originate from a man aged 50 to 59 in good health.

For the CDR3, the DNA is TGTGCCAGCAGTTCCGTCGGGACAGGGGGGGACTACGAGCAGTACTTC. This encodes CASSSVGTGGDYEQYF. The chain uses TRBV7-9 and TRBJ2-7; 11 bases line up with TRBD1. The CDR3 has 16 residues. The trim removed 6 bases at V and 3 bases at J, leaving 10 bases unmatched. Germline assignment: CDR1 SEHNR and CDR2 FQNEAQ (reference sequence). Together with reference TRBV7-9 and TRBJ2-7, the CDR3 gives the full variable domain: DTGVSQNPRHKITKRGQNVTFRCDPISEHNRLYWYRQTLGQGPEFLTYFQNEAQLEKSRLLSDRFSAERPKGSFSTLEIQRTEQGDSAMYLCASSSVGTGGDYEQYFGPGTRLTVT.

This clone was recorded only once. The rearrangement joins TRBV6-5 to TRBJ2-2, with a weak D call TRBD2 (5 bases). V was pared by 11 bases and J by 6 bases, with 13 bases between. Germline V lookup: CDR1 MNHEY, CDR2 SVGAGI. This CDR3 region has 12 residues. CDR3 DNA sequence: TGTGCCGCCCTCCGGGGAGCCGGGGAGCTGTTTTTT. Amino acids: CAALRGAGELFF.

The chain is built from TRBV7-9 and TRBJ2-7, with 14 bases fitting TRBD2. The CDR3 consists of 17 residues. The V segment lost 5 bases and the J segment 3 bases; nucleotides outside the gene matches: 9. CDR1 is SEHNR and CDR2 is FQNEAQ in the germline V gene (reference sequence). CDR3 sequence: CASSTSSGTSGSYEQYF. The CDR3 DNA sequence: TGTGCCAGCAGCACTTCCTCCGGGACTAGCGGGAGCTACGAGCAGTACTTC.

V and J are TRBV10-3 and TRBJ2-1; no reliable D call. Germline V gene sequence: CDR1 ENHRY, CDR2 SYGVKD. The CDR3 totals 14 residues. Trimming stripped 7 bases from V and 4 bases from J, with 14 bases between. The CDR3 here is CAITQRTGYNEQFF. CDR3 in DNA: TGTGCCATCACCCAAAGAACCGGGTACAATGAGCAGTTCTTC.

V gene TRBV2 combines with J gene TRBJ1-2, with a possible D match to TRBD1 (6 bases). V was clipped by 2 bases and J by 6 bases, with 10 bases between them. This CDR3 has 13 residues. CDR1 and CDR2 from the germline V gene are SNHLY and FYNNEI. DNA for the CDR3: TGTGCCAGCAGTGAATGGGGGGCGAATGGCTACACCTTC. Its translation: CASSEWGANGYTF.

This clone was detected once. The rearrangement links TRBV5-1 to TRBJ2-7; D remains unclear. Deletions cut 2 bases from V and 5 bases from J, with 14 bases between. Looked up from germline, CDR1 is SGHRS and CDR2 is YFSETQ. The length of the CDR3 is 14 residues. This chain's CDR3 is CASSLGSRVDEQYF. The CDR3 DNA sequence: TGCGCCAGCAGCTTAGGTTCCCGGGTGGACGAGCAGTACTTC.

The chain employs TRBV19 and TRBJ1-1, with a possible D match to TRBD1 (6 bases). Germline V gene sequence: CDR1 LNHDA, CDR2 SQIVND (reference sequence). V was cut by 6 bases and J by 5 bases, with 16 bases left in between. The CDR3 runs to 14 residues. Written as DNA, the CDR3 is TGTGCCAGTAGCTGGATAACAGGGATGACTGAAGCTTTCTTT. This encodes CASSWITGMTEAFF.

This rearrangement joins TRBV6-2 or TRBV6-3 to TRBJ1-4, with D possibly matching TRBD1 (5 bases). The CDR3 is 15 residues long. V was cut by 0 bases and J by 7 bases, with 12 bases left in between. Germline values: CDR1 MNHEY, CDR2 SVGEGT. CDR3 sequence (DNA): TGTGCCAGCAGTTACTCCAGGGCCGATACTGAAAAACTGTTTTTT. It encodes CASSYSRADTEKLFF.

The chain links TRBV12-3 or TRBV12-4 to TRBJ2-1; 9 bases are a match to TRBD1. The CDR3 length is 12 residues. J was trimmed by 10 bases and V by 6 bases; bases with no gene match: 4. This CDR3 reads CASRQQGAEQFF. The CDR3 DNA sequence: TGTGCCAGCAGGCAACAGGGGGCCGAGCAGTTCTTC.

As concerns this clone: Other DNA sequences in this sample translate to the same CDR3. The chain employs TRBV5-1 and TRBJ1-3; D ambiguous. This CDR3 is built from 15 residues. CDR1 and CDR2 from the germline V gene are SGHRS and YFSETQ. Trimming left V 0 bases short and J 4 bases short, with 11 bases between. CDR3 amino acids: CASSLAPGTGNTIYF. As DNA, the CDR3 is TGCGCCAGCAGCTTGGCCCCGGGTACCGGAAACACCATATATTTT.

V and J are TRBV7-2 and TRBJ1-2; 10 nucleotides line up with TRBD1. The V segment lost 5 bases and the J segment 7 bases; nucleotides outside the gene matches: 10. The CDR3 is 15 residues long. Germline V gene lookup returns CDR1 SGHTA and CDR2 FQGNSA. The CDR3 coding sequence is TGTGCCAGCAGCCGTCCCGGGACAGGGGATGGTGGCTACACCTTC. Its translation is CASSRPGTGDGGYTF.

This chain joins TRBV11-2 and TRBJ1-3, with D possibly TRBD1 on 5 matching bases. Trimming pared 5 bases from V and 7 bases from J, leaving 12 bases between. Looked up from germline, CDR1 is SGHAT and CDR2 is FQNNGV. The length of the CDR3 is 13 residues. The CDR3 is CASSPGMVNTIYF. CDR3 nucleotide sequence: TGTGCCAGCAGCCCAGGGATGGTTAACACCATATATTTT.

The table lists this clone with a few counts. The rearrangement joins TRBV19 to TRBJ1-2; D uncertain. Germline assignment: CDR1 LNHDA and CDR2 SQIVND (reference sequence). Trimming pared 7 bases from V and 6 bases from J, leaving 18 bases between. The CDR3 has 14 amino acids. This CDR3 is CASTPVGVVNGYTF. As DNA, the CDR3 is TGTGCCAGTACCCCCGTCGGGGTCGTGAATGGCTACACCTTC.